Following are 14 T cell receptor beta chains from one sample sequenced in a study of blood T cell repertoires in COVID-19. The table came from immunoSEQ multiplex PCR; TCRdb's copy has only in-frame clones and leaves some out. The data hold about 670,000 clones, with approximately 90% observed a single time. The sequencing sample was made of peripheral blood. The receptors here all came from a woman between 18 and 29 years old with acute or convalescent COVID-19.

The V and J genes are TRBV27 and TRBJ1-4, with D possibly TRBD1 on 5 matching bases. The CDR3 spans 14 residues. Germline V gives CDR1 MNHEY, CDR2 SMNVEV (reference sequence). Trimming removed 3 bases at V and 7 bases at J, with 12 bases between. The CDR3 region is CASSLDIEPEKLFF. For the CDR3, the DNA is TGTGCCAGCAGTTTGGACATAGAGCCTGAAAAACTGTTTTTT.

This chain connects TRBV12-3 or TRBV12-4 to TRBJ1-2; D is perhaps TRBD1 (6 bases). Trimming left V 2 bases short and J 8 bases short, with 12 bases between. The CDR3 length is 13 residues. The CDR3 DNA sequence: TGTGCCAGCAGTTTATCAGGGGTTTGGGGCTACACCTTC. Its protein product is CASSLSGVWGYTF.

This clone was detected a few times. This sequence joins TRBV6-5 and TRBJ1-5; a weak D match, TRBD1 (5 bases). Germline values: CDR1 MNHEY, CDR2 SVGAGI. The CDR3 is 14 amino acids. The V and J ends lost 2 bases and 7 bases respectively, with 12 bases between them. Written as DNA, the CDR3 is TGTGCCAGCAGTTACGGGCAGGGTAGACAGCCCCAGCATTTT. Encoded protein: CASSYGQGRQPQHF.

This chain connects TRBV6-4 to TRBJ1-5; D might be TRBD1 (5 bases). Per germline, CDR1 MRHNA and CDR2 SNTAGT. This CDR3 is built from 15 residues. V was cut by 5 bases and J by 1 base, with 12 bases left in between. CDR3: CASSSQGGSNQPQHF. In DNA form, the CDR3 reads TGTGCCAGCAGTTCCCAGGGAGGAAGCAATCAGCCCCAGCATTTT.

This chain uses TRBV11-2 with TRBJ1-6; perhaps TRBD1 as D (5 bases). This CDR3 contains 16 residues. Trimming shortened V by 0 bases and J by 5 bases, and 11 bases separated the two germline ends. CDR1 SGHAT and CDR2 FQNNGV come from the germline V gene. CDR3: CASSLDGGWDNSPLHF. The CDR3 coding sequence is TGTGCCAGCAGCTTAGACGGGGGATGGGATAATTCACCCCTCCACTTT.

The J gene is TRBJ2-1, the V gene TRBV2, with D hard to call. Germline CDR1 is SNHLY and CDR2 is FYNNEI. V lost 3 bases and J 4 bases, leaving 4 bases between the germline ends. The CDR3 extends over 12 amino acids. CDR3 residues: CASSDPYNEQFF. Here the CDR3 DNA reads TGTGCCAGCAGTGACCCGTACAATGAGCAGTTCTTC.

This clone occurred once. The chain couples TRBV5-4 to TRBJ2-5; 9 bases match TRBD2. Looked up from germline, CDR1 is SGHNT and CDR2 is YYREEE (reference sequence). After removal of 2 bases from V and 5 bases from J, the junction contained 7 bases not matched to a gene. The CDR3 is 15 residues long. The CDR3 protein is CASSFTGTSTETQYF. The CDR3 DNA follows: TGTGCCAGCAGCTTTACCGGGACTAGCACGGAGACCCAGTACTTC.

The chain couples TRBV6-1 to TRBJ1-5; 9 nucleotides match TRBD1. V dropped 0 bases and J dropped 7; count of bases not matched to a gene: 4. The CDR3 contains 15 residues. CDR1 MNHNS and CDR2 SASEGT come from the germline V gene. The CDR3 is CASSEASDRGQPQHF. The CDR3, as DNA: TGTGCCAGCAGTGAAGCATCGGACAGGGGCCAGCCCCAGCATTTT.

In regard to this clone: Within the sample, other DNA sequences also encode this same CDR3. The chain is built from TRBV12-3 or TRBV12-4 and TRBJ1-1; tentative D call: TRBD1 (6 bases). The CDR3 sequence is 12 residues long. V was trimmed by 5 bases and J by 5 bases, leaving 9 bases between them. CDR3 residues: CASSLQGTEAFF. The DNA for the CDR3 is TGTGCCAGCAGTCTTCAGGGGACTGAAGCTTTCTTT.

The rearrangement uses TRBV19 and TRBJ2-2, with TRBD2 as a possible D gene (6 bases). V lost 3 bases and J 6 bases, leaving 8 bases between the germline ends. Per the germline V gene, CDR1 is LNHDA and CDR2 is SQIVND (reference sequence). There are 13 residues in the CDR3. This chain's CDR3 is CASSMRGAGELFF. For the CDR3, the DNA is TGTGCCAGTAGTATGCGGGGAGCCGGGGAGCTGTTTTTT.

The V call is TRBV23-1, the J call TRBJ1-2; D not certain. TRBV23-1 is given ORF status, its function remaining uncertain. CDR3 length equals 14 residues. V gave up 0 bases and J gave up 6 bases, with 11 bases separating them. Here the CDR3 reads CASSQSAAENGYTF. The CDR3 DNA reads as TGCGCCAGCAGTCAATCTGCGGCCGAAAATGGCTACACCTTC.

V usage is TRBV21-1 and J usage is TRBJ2-2; the tabulated D call, TRBD2, remains unverified against the DNA. TRBV21-1 is a pseudogene. The CDR3 extends over 16 amino acids. The CDR3, as DNA: TGTGCCAGCAAACCCGAAGGGAGGGGATACACCGGGGAGCTGTTTTTT. Translated, it gives CASKPEGRGYTGELFF.

For this clone: The sample contains more than one DNA sequence encoding this CDR3. This chain joins TRBV5-1 and TRBJ2-7; D gene ambiguous. The CDR3 is 13 amino acids. CDR1 SGHRS and CDR2 YFSETQ come from the germline V gene. The V and J ends lost 0 bases and 0 bases respectively, with 4 bases between them. The CDR3 DNA follows: TGCGCCAGCAGCTTGGCCGGCTCCTACGAGCAGTACTTC. Protein: CASSLAGSYEQYF.

This rearrangement joins TRBV19 to TRBJ1-3, with D possibly being TRBD1 (6 bases). The CDR3 sequence is 16 residues long. V gave up 6 bases and J gave up 5 bases, with 20 bases separating them. The germline gives CDR1 LNHDA, CDR2 SQIVND (reference sequence). This CDR3 is CASRPGQSGLRNTIYF. The CDR3 coding sequence is TGTGCCAGTAGACCCGGACAGTCCGGACTTAGAAACACCATATATTTT.